Listed here are 32 T cell receptor beta chains from one sample, sequenced in a study of T-cell memory formation after mild COVID-19. TCRdb re-called the 5' RACE reads through MiXCR, storing one row per CDR3 protein. The sample shows about 180,000 distinct CDR3 sequences, 16% of them seen only once. Sequencing used PBMCs or a T cell subset sorted from them (not recorded which). The receptors stem from an adult woman who had mild COVID-19 (a few samples of this study predate the infection). Cell type and time point are not known.

The genes are TRBV7-9 and TRBJ2-3; no firm D call. This CDR3 contains 14 residues. The germline V and J ends were trimmed by 3 bases and 2 bases, with 9 bases remaining between them. Per the germline V gene, CDR1 is SEHNR and CDR2 is FQNEAQ (reference sequence). This CDR3 reads CASSLSVVTDTQYF. The CDR3 DNA reads TGTGCCAGCAGCTTGTCAGTAGTCACAGATACGCAGTATTTT. The whole variable domain, remainder taken from reference TRBV7-9 and TRBJ2-3, is DTGVSQNPRHKITKRGQNVTFRCDPISEHNRLYWYRQTLGQGPEFLTYFQNEAQLEKSRLLSDRFSAERPKGSFSTLEIQRTEQGDSAMYLCASSLSVVTDTQYFGPGTRLTVL.

The genes are TRBV12-3 or TRBV12-4 and TRBJ2-7; TRBD2 matches 7 bases. The CDR3 length is 15 residues. With V trimmed by 5 bases and J by 3 bases, 10 bases remained unmatched. The CDR3 sequence: CASSLGTSDIYEQYF. In DNA, the CDR3 is TGTGCCAGCAGTCTCGGAACTAGCGATATCTACGAGCAGTACTTC.

J is TRBJ2-1 and V is TRBV12-5, with D possibly TRBD2 on 6 matching bases. In germline, CDR1 is LGHNT, CDR2 FRNRAP. There are 13 residues in the CDR3. V was shortened by 1 base and J by 6 bases, with 7 bases between the two germline ends. This CDR3 is CASGLAGGNEQFF. The CDR3 region has the DNA TGTGCTAGTGGTTTGGCCGGGGGCAATGAGCAGTTCTTC.

The chain combines TRBV3-1 with TRBJ1-3; possibly TRBD1 for D (6 bases). V was trimmed by 1 base and J by 4 bases, leaving 11 bases between them. The CDR3 extends over 15 amino acids. Germline V CDR1 and CDR2: LGHDT, YNNKEL (reference sequence). The CDR3 protein is CASSQVAGAGNTIYF. The CDR3 nucleotides read TGTGCCAGCAGCCAAGTTGCGGGGGCCGGAAACACCATATATTTT. The entire variable domain, with the rest obtained from reference TRBV3-1 and TRBJ1-3, is as follows: DTAVSQTPKYLVTQMGNDKSIKCEQNLGHDTMYWYKQDSKKFLKIMFSYNNKELIINETVPNRFSPKSPDKAHLNLHINSLELGDSAVYFCASSQVAGAGNTIYFGEGSWLTVV.

Only a few counts were recorded for this clonotype. The rearrangement links TRBV9 to TRBJ2-1; D is perhaps TRBD2 (6 bases). Trimming took off 0 bases at V and 4 bases at J, with 14 bases between the two ends. The CDR3 runs to 16 residues. Germline V gene data show CDR1 as SGDLS and CDR2 as YYNGEE. The CDR3 DNA follows: TGTGCCAGCAGCGTAGGGCGACTAGAAGCGTACAATGAGCAGTTCTTC. Amino acids: CASSVGRLEAYNEQFF. Supplemented by reference TRBV9 and TRBJ2-1, the full variable domain reads DSGVTQTPKHLITATGQRVTLRCSPRSGDLSVYWYQQSLDQGLQFLIQYYNGEERAKGNILERFSAQQFPDLHSELNLSSLELGDSALYFCASSVGRLEAYNEQFFGPGTRLTVL.

V gene TRBV5-6 combines with J gene TRBJ2-1; tentatively, D is TRBD1 (5 bases). Looked up from germline, CDR1 is SGHDT and CDR2 is YYEEEE. Trimming shortened V by 4 bases and J by 8 bases, and 13 bases separated the two germline ends. The CDR3 sequence is 13 residues long. CDR3 sequence reads: CASSKQAGHEQFF. The CDR3 DNA reads TGTGCCAGCAGCAAACAGGCTGGCCATGAGCAGTTCTTC.

V is TRBV4-1 and J is TRBJ1-1; unclear D gene. V shed 7 bases and J shed 1 base, with 10 bases lying between them. The CDR3 sequence is 13 residues long. The V gene's germline CDR1 is MGHRA and CDR2 YSYEKL. Here the CDR3 DNA reads TGCGCCAGCAAGGTATTGGAGAACACTGAAGCTTTCTTT. This sequence encodes CASKVLENTEAFF.

This clonotype was counted only a few times. The rearrangement joins TRBV7-6 to TRBJ1-5, with D possibly TRBD1 on 5 matching bases. Germline CDR1 SGHVS, CDR2 FNYEAQ. This CDR3 is 14 amino acids long. V gave up 1 base and J gave up 6 bases, with 10 bases separating them. CDR3 sequence reads: CASSLVLGGQPQHF. As DNA, the CDR3 is TGTGCCAGCAGCTTAGTGTTGGGGGGTCAGCCCCAGCATTTT.

This clonotype has a count of ten or more. This chain's CDR3 is CASERTGGTDTQYF. In DNA, the CDR3 is TGCGCCAGCGAACGGACAGGGGGCACAGATACGCAGTATTTT. The gene calls are TRBV5-1 and TRBJ2-3; 9 bases line up with TRBD1. Germline V lookup: CDR1 SGHRS, CDR2 YFSETQ. Trimming removed 7 bases from V and 1 base from J; junction bases left unmatched: 4. The length of the CDR3 is 14 residues. Variable domain in full (rest from reference TRBV5-1 and TRBJ2-3): KAGVTQTPRYLIKTRGQQVTLSCSPISGHRSVSWYQQTPGQGLQFLFEYFSETQRNKGNFPGRFSGRQFSNSRSEMNVSTLELGDSALYLCASERTGGTDTQYFGPGTRLTVL.

This clonotype showed up just a few times. The chain recombines TRBV20-1 with TRBJ2-1; the match to TRBD2 covers 10 bases. This CDR3 is 15 amino acids long. V was pared by 1 base and J by 5 bases, with 5 bases of the junction left unmatched. Germline V CDR1 and CDR2: DFQATT, SNEGSKA (reference sequence). The CDR3 DNA is TGCAGTGCTAGAGCAAGCGGGAGGGCCGACAATGAGCAGTTCTTC. This encodes CSARASGRADNEQFF.

This clonotype was counted only a few times. This chain joins TRBV9 and TRBJ2-7; TRBD2 matches 8 bases. The CDR3 length is 16 residues. J gave up 3 bases and V 0 bases, and 8 bases lay outside the gene matches. Looked up from germline, CDR1 is SGDLS and CDR2 is YYNGEE. The CDR3 region is CASSVGPVAGNYEQYF. The DNA of the CDR3 is TGTGCCAGCAGCGTAGGTCCCGTAGCGGGGAACTACGAGCAGTACTTC.

This clonotype was counted between two and nine times. V is TRBV3-1 and J is TRBJ2-7, with D perhaps being TRBD1 or TRBD2 (5 bases each). The length of the CDR3 is 14 residues. CDR1 and CDR2 from the germline V gene are LGHDT and YNNKEL (reference sequence). Trimming removed 6 bases at V and 0 bases at J, with 12 bases between. CDR3 in DNA: TGTGCCAGCAGGCGTCGGGACGGCTCCTACGAGCAGTACTTC. Amino acids: CASRRRDGSYEQYF.

V and J are TRBV2 and TRBJ2-3; D might be TRBD1 (6 bases). Trimming cost V 4 bases and J 3 bases, with 14 bases left between them. The length of the CDR3 is 15 residues. Germline V gene data show CDR1 as SNHLY and CDR2 as FYNNEI. The CDR3 here is CASSGGGVRTDTQYF. The CDR3 nucleotides are TGTGCCAGCAGTGGAGGGGGAGTAAGAACAGATACGCAGTATTTT.

This clonotype was seen more than once but under ten times. V and J are TRBV12-3 or TRBV12-4 and TRBJ1-1, with D maybe TRBD1 (6 bases). With 6 bases removed from V and 9 bases from J, the gap between germline ends came to 11 bases. This CDR3 is 11 amino acids long. The CDR3 region is CASSPGTQAFF. CDR3 bases: TGTGCCAGCAGCCCGGGGACACAAGCTTTCTTT.

The chain links TRBV20-1 to TRBJ2-5; D remains ambiguous. Germline lookup yields CDR1 DFQATT and CDR2 SNEGSKA (reference sequence). The CDR3 spans 13 residues. V dropped 5 bases and J dropped 4 bases, with 14 bases sitting between them. The CDR3 sequence: CSAGPGVAETQYF. The CDR3 nucleotides read TGCAGTGCTGGTCCCGGAGTCGCAGAGACCCAGTACTTC.

The rearrangement links TRBV5-1 to TRBJ1-2; the D is unclear. The CDR3 runs to 16 residues. The V and J ends lost 1 base and 7 bases respectively, with 20 bases between them. The germline CDR1 and CDR2 sequences are SGHRS and YFSETQ. In DNA, the CDR3 is TGCGCCAGCAGCTTGATGGTTTTCGGGAGCCGGCCTGGCTACACCTTC. The encoded protein is CASSLMVFGSRPGYTF.

The table lists this clonotype with many counts. The chain uses TRBV24-1 and TRBJ2-1; 9 nucleotides agree with TRBD1. Germline V gene data show CDR1 as KGHDR and CDR2 as SFDVKD. CDR3 length: 16 residues. V lost 3 bases and J lost 3; bases outside the gene matches: 5. The CDR3 nucleotides are TGTGCCACCAGTGATCAGGACAGGGGCAGCTACAATGAGCAGTTCTTC. It encodes CATSDQDRGSYNEQFF.

V gene TRBV12-3 or TRBV12-4 combines with J gene TRBJ2-1, with a tentative D call TRBD2 (6 bases). Trimming left V 8 bases short and J 6 bases short, with 20 bases between. There are 15 residues in the CDR3. The CDR3 region is CASSKEGQSPNEQFF. The CDR3 coding sequence is TGTGCCAGCTCAAAGGAGGGCCAGTCGCCCAATGAGCAGTTCTTC.

J is TRBJ1-5 and V is TRBV27; D is undetermined. This CDR3 contains 15 residues. Germline V lookup: CDR1 MNHEY, CDR2 SMNVEV (reference sequence). V dropped 2 bases and J dropped 0 bases, with 8 bases sitting between them. CDR3 DNA sequence: TGTGCCAGCAGTTTAAAGCCCTATAGCAATCAGCCCCAGCATTTT. This sequence encodes CASSLKPYSNQPQHF.

The genes are TRBV10-3 and TRBJ1-6, with a tentative D call TRBD1 (5 bases). The CDR3 runs 12 residues. CDR1 and CDR2 from the germline V gene are ENHRY and SYGVKD. V lost 11 bases, J lost 5 bases, and 10 bases lay in between. The CDR3 here is CALRGDNSPLHF. The CDR3 DNA reads as TGTGCCCTTCGGGGCGATAATTCACCCCTCCACTTT.

Many counts were recorded for this clonotype. The V and J genes are TRBV7-2 and TRBJ2-3; 8 bases are a match to TRBD2. The J segment lost 4 bases and the V segment lost 0 bases, leaving 3 bases of the junction unmatched. Looked up from germline, CDR1 is SGHTA and CDR2 is FQGNSA. The CDR3 extends over 15 amino acids. CDR3 amino acids: CASSLAAGGADTQYF. For the CDR3, the DNA is TGTGCCAGCAGCTTAGCTGCGGGAGGAGCAGATACGCAGTATTTT. The variable domain in full, completed from reference TRBV7-2 and TRBJ2-3, reads GAGVSQSPSNKVTEKGKDVELRCDPISGHTALYWYRQSLGQGLEFLIYFQGNSAPDKSGLPSDRFSAERTGGSVSTLTIQRTQQEDSAVYLCASSLAAGGADTQYFGPGTRLTVL.

The rearrangement joins TRBV5-1 to TRBJ2-3; D may be TRBD2 (5 bases). V gave up 1 base and J gave up 6 bases, with 15 bases separating them. The CDR3 is made up of 15 amino acids. Germline V gene data show CDR1 as SGHRS and CDR2 as YFSETQ. CDR3 sequence (DNA): TGCGCCAGCAGCTTGACTAGTGGTGGTTGGGATACGCAGTATTTT. Its translation is CASSLTSGGWDTQYF. The variable domain in full, completed from reference TRBV5-1 and TRBJ2-3, reads KAGVTQTPRYLIKTRGQQVTLSCSPISGHRSVSWYQQTPGQGLQFLFEYFSETQRNKGNFPGRFSGRQFSNSRSEMNVSTLELGDSALYLCASSLTSGGWDTQYFGPGTRLTVL.

The J gene is TRBJ1-1, the V gene TRBV7-9; the D is unclear. CDR1 is SEHNR, CDR2 FQNEAQ, per germline (reference sequence). The germline V and J ends were trimmed by 8 bases and 0 bases, with 10 bases remaining between them. The CDR3 spans 13 residues. The CDR3 loop reads CASRRPLNTEAFF. The CDR3 coding sequence is TGTGCCAGCCGTCGGCCCTTGAACACTGAAGCTTTCTTT.

V usage is TRBV29-1 and J usage is TRBJ1-1; D not certain. V was pared by 2 bases and J by 4 bases, with 11 bases between. This CDR3 has 13 amino acids. The germline CDR1 and CDR2 sequences are SQVTM and ANQGSEA. CDR3 bases: TGCAGCGTTGAATCGGGCAGATCCACTGAAGCTTTCTTT. It is translated as CSVESGRSTEAFF. Variable domain in full (rest from reference TRBV29-1 and TRBJ1-1): SAVISQKPSRDICQRGTSLTIQCQVDSQVTMMFWYRQQPGQSLTLIATANQGSEATYESGFVIDKFPISRPNLTFSTLTVSNMSPEDSSIYLCSVESGRSTEAFFGQGTRLTVV.

This clonotype was observed many times. V usage is TRBV12-3 or TRBV12-4 and J usage is TRBJ2-7; 9 positions agree with TRBD1. The CDR3 totals 15 residues. V shed 3 bases, J shed 0 bases, and the junction held 3 bases outside the gene matches. DNA for the CDR3: TGTGCCAGCAGTTTCCCGGGACAGGGCTCCTACGAGCAGTACTTC. This sequence encodes CASSFPGQGSYEQYF.

Concerning this clonotype itself: Sequence at one end of the junction differs from germline and may be a read error. The chain joins TRBV25-1 to TRBJ2-7, with a weak D call TRBD1 (5 bases). In germline, CDR1 is MGHDK, CDR2 SYGVNS. CDR3 length equals 14 residues. The CDR3 loop is CASSGPTAAPGLDF. The CDR3 DNA reads TGTGCCAGCAGTGGGCCGACAGCCGCCCCAGGTTTGGACTTC.

In this sample, this clonotype turned up many times. V gene TRBV24-1 combines with J gene TRBJ2-7; D remains unclear. The CDR3 length is 15 residues. The germline V gene encodes CDR1 KGHDR and CDR2 SFDVKD. Trimming cost V 6 bases and J 0 bases, with 14 bases left between them. This chain's CDR3 is CATSRAGSSSYEQYF. The CDR3, as DNA: TGTGCCACCAGTAGGGCTGGTTCTAGCTCCTACGAGCAGTACTTC.

This clonotype was seen only a few times. J is TRBJ2-1 and V is TRBV24-1, with 8 bases matching TRBD2. The V segment lost 3 bases and the J segment 3 bases; nucleotides outside the gene matches: 9. The CDR3 spans 17 residues. In germline, CDR1 is KGHDR, CDR2 SFDVKD. The CDR3 DNA sequence: TGTGCCACCAGTGATCCCCCTGTAGCGGGAAGCTACAATGAGCAGTTCTTC. This sequence encodes CATSDPPVAGSYNEQFF.

This chain joins TRBV7-9 and TRBJ1-6; possibly TRBD1 for D (6 bases). Deletions cut 6 bases from V and 10 bases from J, with 19 bases between. The CDR3 is made up of 15 amino acids. In germline, CDR1 is SEHNR, CDR2 FQNEAQ (reference sequence). The CDR3 reads CASSEWGHGGSPLHF. As DNA, the CDR3 is TGTGCCAGCAGTGAGTGGGGACATGGCGGATCACCCCTCCACTTT. Supplemented by reference TRBV7-9 and TRBJ1-6, the full variable domain reads DTGVSQNPRHKITKRGQNVTFRCDPISEHNRLYWYRQTLGQGPEFLTYFQNEAQLEKSRLLSDRFSAERPKGSFSTLEIQRTEQGDSAMYLCASSEWGHGGSPLHFGNGTRLTVT.

The chain is built from TRBV7-9 and TRBJ1-3; D is possibly TRBD1 (5 bases). In germline, CDR1 is SEHNR, CDR2 FQNEAQ (reference sequence). The ends were cut back, 11 bases at V and 2 bases at J, with 10 bases in the middle. The CDR3 is made up of 12 amino acids. The CDR3 protein is CAVGTTGNTIYF. CDR3 coding DNA: TGTGCCGTTGGGACTACTGGAAACACCATATATTTT.

The J gene is TRBJ2-3, the V gene TRBV7-2; no reliable D call. With 3 bases removed from V and 2 bases from J, the gap between germline ends came to 6 bases. The germline V gene has CDR1 SGHTA and CDR2 FQGNSA. The CDR3 length is 13 residues. The CDR3 loop is CASSLNPTDTQYF. CDR3 sequence (DNA): TGTGCCAGCAGCTTGAACCCCACAGATACGCAGTATTTT.

V and J are TRBV6-5 and TRBJ2-3; 9 bases line up with TRBD2. The CDR3 has 16 residues. Germline CDR1 reads MNHEY; CDR2 reads SVGAGI. Losses at the gene ends were 7 bases for V and 4 bases for J; bases not matched to a gene: 12. The CDR3 nucleotides read TGTGCCAGCAATCCCAGCGCGGGAGGGGAAGCAGATACGCAGTATTTT. Protein product: CASNPSAGGEADTQYF.